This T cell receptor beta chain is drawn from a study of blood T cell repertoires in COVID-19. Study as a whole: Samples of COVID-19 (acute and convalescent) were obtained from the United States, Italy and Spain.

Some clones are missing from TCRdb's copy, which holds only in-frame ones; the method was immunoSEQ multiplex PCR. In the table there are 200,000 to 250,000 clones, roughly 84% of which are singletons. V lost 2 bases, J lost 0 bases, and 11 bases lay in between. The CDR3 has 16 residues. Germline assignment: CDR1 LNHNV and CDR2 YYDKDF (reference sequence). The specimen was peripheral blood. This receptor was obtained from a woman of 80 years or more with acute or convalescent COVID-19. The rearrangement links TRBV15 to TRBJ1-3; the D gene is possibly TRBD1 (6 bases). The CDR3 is CATSRNREGSGNTIYF. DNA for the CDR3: TGTGCCACCAGCAGAAACAGGGAAGGCTCTGGAAACACCATATATTTT.